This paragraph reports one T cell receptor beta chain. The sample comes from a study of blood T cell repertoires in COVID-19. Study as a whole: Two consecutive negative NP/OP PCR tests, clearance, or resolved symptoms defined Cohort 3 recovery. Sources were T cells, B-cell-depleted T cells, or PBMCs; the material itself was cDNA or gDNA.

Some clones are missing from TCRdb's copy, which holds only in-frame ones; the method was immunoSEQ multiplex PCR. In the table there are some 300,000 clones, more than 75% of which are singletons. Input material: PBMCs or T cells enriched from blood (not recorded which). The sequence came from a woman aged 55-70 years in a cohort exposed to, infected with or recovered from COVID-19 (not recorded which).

In DNA, the CDR3 is TGTGCCAGCAGTATTCTAGCGGGGGGCACAGATACGCAGTATTTT. Translating gives CASSILAGGTDTQYF. V is TRBV28 and J is TRBJ2-3; 10 nucleotides match TRBD2. The V and J ends lost 5 bases and 1 base, in that order; junction bases with no gene match: 3. Germline loops: CDR1 MDHEN, CDR2 SYDVKM. The CDR3 is made up of 15 amino acids. Based on the CDR3 plus reference TRBV28 and TRBJ2-3, the full variable domain is DVKVTQSSRYLVKRTGEKVFLECVQDMDHENMFWYRQDPGLGLRLIYFSYDVKMKEKGDIPEGYSVSREKKERFSLILESASTNQTSMYLCASSILAGGTDTQYFGPGTRLTVL.